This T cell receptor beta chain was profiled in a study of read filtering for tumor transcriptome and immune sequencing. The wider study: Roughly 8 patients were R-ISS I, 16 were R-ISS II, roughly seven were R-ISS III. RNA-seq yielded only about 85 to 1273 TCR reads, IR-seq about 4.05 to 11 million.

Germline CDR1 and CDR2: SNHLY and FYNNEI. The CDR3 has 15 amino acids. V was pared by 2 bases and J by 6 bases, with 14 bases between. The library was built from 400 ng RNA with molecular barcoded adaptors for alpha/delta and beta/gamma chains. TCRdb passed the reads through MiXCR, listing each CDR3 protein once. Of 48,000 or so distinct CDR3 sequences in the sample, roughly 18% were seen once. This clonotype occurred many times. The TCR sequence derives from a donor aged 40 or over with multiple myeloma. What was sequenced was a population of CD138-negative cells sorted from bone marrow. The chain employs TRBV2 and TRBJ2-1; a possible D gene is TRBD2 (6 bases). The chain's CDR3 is CASSEPLAFGNEQFF. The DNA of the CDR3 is TGTGCCAGCAGTGAACCACTAGCCTTCGGCAATGAGCAGTTCTTC.